These T cell receptor beta chains were read from a single sample in a study of Ad26.COV2.S vaccination and SARS-CoV-2 variants. Profiling relied on immunoSEQ multiplex PCR, and the TCRdb table lists in-frame clones only, not all of them. Of hundreds of thousands of clones detected, 80% to 90% appear once; the ten largest clones hold 2.5% to 3.5%. Source: peripheral blood, taken in a trial of Ad26.COV2.S vaccine versus placebo. The origin of the receptors is a person between 18 and 59 years old who received the Ad26.COV2.S COVID-19 vaccine or a placebo. CDR3s include the opening cysteine and the closing phenylalanine or tryptophan. Each record gives: V gene, J gene, clone size, D gene, CDR3 DNA, CDR3 protein. The D gene is left open where the match is weak. Size tells how often a clone was seen (once, few, many) or the class of an expanded clone, and some rows leave it out.

TRBV6-5,TRBJ2-7,.,.,TGTGCCAGCAGTCTTCGGGAGGGGGCGGGGGAGCAGTACTTC,CASSLREGAGEQYF
TRBV19,TRBJ2-2,.,TRBD1,TGTGCCAGTACAGGGGGCGCGGGCACCGGGGAGCTGTTTTTT,CASTGGAGTGELFF
TRBV2,TRBJ2-6,.,.,TGTGCCAGCGGCAGCGCCCCATCCGGGGCCAACGTCCTGACTTTC,CASGSAPSGANVLTF
TRBV7-9,TRBJ2-1,.,TRBD1,TGTGCCAGCAGCTTAAGGACAGGGGGCCGCAATGAGCAGTTCTTC,CASSLRTGGRNEQFF
TRBV10-3,TRBJ1-2,.,TRBD1,TGTGCCATCAGTGGGACTGGGACAGGGGGCTATGGCTACACCTTC,CAISGTGTGGYGYTF
TRBV15,TRBJ1-2,.,.,TGTGCCACCAGCAGAGATAAGGGCGTAGGGGCGGGAAACTATGGCTACACCTTC,CATSRDKGVGAGNYGYTF
TRBV28,TRBJ2-5,.,.,TGTGCCAGCAGTTCTTCAGGGCCGGGGACCCAGTACTTC,CASSSSGPGTQYF
TRBV15,TRBJ1-5,.,TRBD1,TGTGCCACCAGCGGTGGGACAGGGGATCAGCCCCAGCATTTT,CATSGGTGDQPQHF
TRBV5-5,TRBJ1-5,.,.,TGTGCCAGCAGCTTAAATAGCAATCAGCCCCAGCATTTT,CASSLNSNQPQHF
TRBV6-5,TRBJ1-2,.,.,TGTGCCAGCAGTTACTCGTTACAGCACTATGGCTACACCTTC,CASSYSLQHYGYTF
TRBV4-3,TRBJ2-5,.,TRBD1,TGCGCCAGCAGTCAATACAGGGGGTCCGCAGAGACCCAGTACTTC,CASSQYRGSAETQYF
TRBV11-2,TRBJ2-7,.,.,TGTGCCAGCAGCTCGGGACCGACGCTCTACGAGCAGTACTTC,CASSSGPTLYEQYF
TRBV27,TRBJ2-7,.,TRBD2,TGTGCCAGCAGGACTAGCGGAACCTACGAGCAGTACTTC,CASRTSGTYEQYF
TRBV27,TRBJ1-1,.,.,TGTGCCAGCAGTTTCGAGGGTAGCACTGAAGCTTTCTTT,CASSFEGSTEAFF
TRBV5-6,TRBJ2-1,.,TRBD1,TGTGCCAGCGGAGACAGGGATTTGGACAATGAGCAGTTCTTC,CASGDRDLDNEQFF
TRBV3-1/TRBV3-2,TRBJ2-7,.,.,TGTGCCAGCAGCCATCTATCCTACGAGCAGTACTTC,CASSHLSYEQYF
TRBV9,TRBJ2-7,.,.,TGTGCCAGCAGCGTAGGACAGGACTACGAGCAGTACTTC,CASSVGQDYEQYF
TRBV4-1,TRBJ2-7,.,TRBD2,TGCGCCAGCAGCCAAGGGTTAGCGGGGGGGAAACCCTACGAGCAGTACTTC,CASSQGLAGGKPYEQYF
TRBV30,TRBJ1-1,.,TRBD1,TGTGCCTGGAGTGGATCCCGGGACAGGGGGCGTCAAACTGAAGCTTTCTTT,CAWSGSRDRGRQTEAFF
TRBV5-1,TRBJ2-7,once,.,TGCGCCAGCAGCTTACAGGGAAACGATCTAATCCCCTACGAGCAGTACTTC,CASSLQGNDLIPYEQYF
TRBV5-4,TRBJ2-2,once,.,TGTGCCAGCAGTTCGGGGACGTCTATGGGCACCGGGGAGCTGTTTTTT,CASSSGTSMGTGELFF
TRBV9,TRBJ2-1,.,TRBD2,TGTGCCAGCAGGAGGGGACTAGCGGGAGAGAGCTCCTACAATGAGCAGTTCTTC,CASRRGLAGESSYNEQFF
TRBV28,TRBJ1-4,few,.,TGTGCCAGCAGCGGAGTCGGGGGTAATGAAAAACTGTTTTTT,CASSGVGGNEKLFF
TRBV6-6,TRBJ2-7,.,.,TGTGCCAGCAGTACGAGATCCCCCACGAAGCAGTACTTC,CASSTRSPTKQYF
TRBV4-1,TRBJ1-1,.,.,TGCGCCAGCAGCCACCCAGAGGCGCCGGGGACGGCTTTCTTT,CASSHPEAPGTAFF
TRBV4-3,TRBJ1-3,.,TRBD1,TGCGCCAGCAGCCAATTAATTGGACAGGGGATCGCCGGAAACACCATATATTTT,CASSQLIGQGIAGNTIYF
TRBV28,TRBJ2-4,.,.,TGTGCCAGCAGCCCGGGACTGGCGGAAACGAGTTTGGCCAAAAACATTCAGTACTTC,CASSPGLAETSLAKNIQYF
TRBV27,TRBJ2-7,.,TRBD1,TGTGCCAGCAGTTTACAGGGACAGGGGTCCTACGAGCAGTACTTC,CASSLQGQGSYEQYF
TRBV21-1,TRBJ2-7,.,.,TGTGCCAGCAGCTCCCGGGACAAGGCCTACGAGCAGTACTTC,CASSSRDKAYEQYF
TRBV6-2/TRBV6-3,TRBJ1-4,.,.,TGTGCCAGCAGTCCAGGGGATGAAAAACTGTTTTTT,CASSPGDEKLFF
TRBV1,TRBJ1-3,few,.,TGCACCAGCAGCCAAGATGACTGCGCGCGGTGCTCTGGAAACACCATATATTTT,CTSSQDDCARCSGNTIYF
TRBV10-3,TRBJ2-1,.,TRBD1,TGTGCCATCAGTGGGGACAGGGGGACCAATGAGCAGTTCTTC,CAISGDRGTNEQFF
TRBV4-3,TRBJ2-7,.,.,TGCGCCAGCAGCCAAGATCGATCCTACGAGCAGTACTTC,CASSQDRSYEQYF
TRBV5-4,TRBJ1-4,.,.,TGTGCCAGCAGCTTGGAGGGGGGAAAACTGTTTTTT,CASSLEGGKLFF
TRBV4-3,TRBJ2-3,.,.,TGCGCCAGCAGCCAAGATTCCCAGGGTACAGATACGCAGTATTTT,CASSQDSQGTDTQYF
TRBV7-2,TRBJ2-7,.,.,TGTGCCAGCAGCTTAAAAGTAGACAGTGCCTACGAGCAGTACTTC,CASSLKVDSAYEQYF
TRBV4-3,TRBJ2-7,.,.,TGCGCCAGCAGCCGGGCGGGGCGCGAGCAGTACTTC,CASSRAGREQYF
TRBV4-1,TRBJ2-5,.,TRBD2,TGCGCCAGCAGCCAACACGGACTAGCGGAGGTGGAGACCCAGTACTTC,CASSQHGLAEVETQYF
TRBV30,TRBJ2-3,.,.,TGTGCCTGGAGTGAGGGGGGTAGCACAGATACGCAGTATTTT,CAWSEGGSTDTQYF
TRBV27,TRBJ2-7,.,.,TGTGCCAGCAGTAGTCTTTGGGCCAACGAGCAGTACTTC,CASSSLWANEQYF
TRBV5-4,TRBJ1-1,.,TRBD1,TGTGCCAGCAGCCGGGGACAGGACGCCACTGAAGCTTTCTTT,CASSRGQDATEAFF
TRBV18,TRBJ2-1,.,.,TGTGCCAGCTCACCTCAGGGCAATGAGCAGTTCTTC,CASSPQGNEQFF
TRBV19,TRBJ1-2,.,.,TGTGCCAGTAACGTACCGGGACCCCTGTTCTCCGCCTACACCTTC,CASNVPGPLFSAYTF
TRBV30,TRBJ1-3,.,TRBD1,TGTGCCTGGAGTAGGGACAGGGCCACTGGAAACACCATATATTTT,CAWSRDRATGNTIYF
TRBV6-5,TRBJ1-4,.,.,TGTGCCAGCAGCCTCAGGGGCCGTTTAAATGAAAAACTGTTTTTT,CASSLRGRLNEKLFF
TRBV7-4,TRBJ2-7,.,TRBD1,TGTGCCAGCAGCTTCCGGGACAGCAAAGGGCCCCAGGTTGAGCAGTACTTC,CASSFRDSKGPQVEQYF
TRBV21-1,TRBJ2-3,.,.,TGTGCCAGCAGCAAATTAGTGGGGCGACGATCAGCTAGCACAGATACGCAGTATTTT,CASSKLVGRRSASTDTQYF
TRBV2,TRBJ2-1,.,.,TGTGCCAGCAGTGAAAGCGGGGACATCTACAATGAGCAGTTCTTC,CASSESGDIYNEQFF
TRBV4-3,TRBJ1-4,.,TRBD1,TGCGCCAGTTTAGGGACAGATCATAATGAAAAACTGTTTTTT,CASLGTDHNEKLFF
TRBV14,TRBJ2-7,.,TRBD1,TGTGCCAGCAGCTACCGGGACAGGGGGTACGAGCAGTACTTC,CASSYRDRGYEQYF
TRBV25-1,TRBJ2-7,.,.,TGTGCCAGCACCCGGGGGAGGGGGTCCTACGAGCAGTACTTC,CASTRGRGSYEQYF
TRBV4-3,TRBJ2-1,.,TRBD2,TGCGCCAGCAGCCAAGGTCTAGCGGGAAACAATGAGCAGTTCTTC,CASSQGLAGNNEQFF